The TCR beta chain described here comes from a study of neurological immune-mediated disorders. Sample share makes this clonotype medium-sized (0.01 to 0.1%). The germline gives CDR1 SGHTA, CDR2 FQGNSA. This CDR3 has 14 amino acids. V was cut by 0 bases and J by 4 bases, with 9 bases left in between. Template-switch 5'RACE cDNA synthesis added a 10-nucleotide unique molecular identifier. Every sequencing run produced over 170 million TCR-beta sequences, and the sequences from any one run covered 15-18 subjects. TCRdb reprocessed the 5' RACE reads via MiXCR and lists one record per CDR3 protein. This sample has approximately 70,000 distinct CDR3 sequences, with 3.9% found just once.

This TCR was sampled from a man aged 30-40 years with multiple sclerosis. The chain is built from TRBV7-2 and TRBJ2-5, with D maybe TRBD2 (7 bases). The sample consisted of PBMCs. Written as DNA, the CDR3 is TGTGCCAGCAGCTTAGCGGGGGGGCTAGAGACCCAGTACTTC. It translates to CASSLAGGLETQYF.